This T cell receptor (beta chain) was recovered during a study of CD8 T cells in ankylosing spondylitis. Study findings and constraints: Reported data indicate significant enrichment of disease-linked clones within matched ankylosing spondylitis synovial fluid. Ankylosing spondylitis blood appeared to be characterized by a TCR beta motif of about 8 highly homologous variants. Researchers report that disease-linked clones proved CD8+ and relatively rare in peripheral blood.

In making TCR beta libraries, quantitative 5'-RACE with molecular barcodes was used. MiXCR was run by TCRdb on the 5' RACE reads, yielding one entry per CDR3 protein. The data contain around 340,000 distinct CDR3 sequences, approximately 20% of them seen just once; the ten biggest clones take up roughly 13%. This clonotype was seen more than once but under ten times. The antigen is undetermined. The CDR3 length is 13 residues. V gave up 6 bases and J gave up 7 bases, with 15 bases separating them. The TCR was taken from a male donor with ankylosing spondylitis or in good health (not recorded which). Source material: blood, either unsorted or a sorted T cell fraction (not recorded which). The J gene is TRBJ2-5, the V gene TRBV12-3 or TRBV12-4; D is perhaps TRBD1 (6 bases). The CDR3 here is CASSPGDRGTQYF. The CDR3 DNA is TGTGCCAGCAGCCCAGGGGACCGGGGGACCCAGTACTTC.